This TCR beta chain was documented in a study of blood T cell repertoires in COVID-19. Overall study context: Sites in the United States, Italy and Spain provided acute and convalescent COVID-19 samples.

Per the original methods: Amplification with reference gene primers provided the estimates of nucleated cell counts. Some clones are missing from TCRdb's copy, which holds only in-frame ones; the method was immunoSEQ multiplex PCR. The V and J calls and clone size come from that table; D and trimming were worked out from the DNA. The data show a few hundred thousand clones, around 89% seen once. Losses at the gene ends were 0 bases for V and 5 bases for J; bases not matched to a gene: 9. Germline V gene sequence: CDR1 LGHDT, CDR2 YNNKEL (reference sequence). CDR3 length: 19 amino acids. The sequenced sample consisted of peripheral blood. The genes are TRBV3-1 (or the pseudogene TRBV3-2) and TRBJ2-3; 15 bases map to TRBD2. The receptor's source is a woman aged 30 to 39 who had recovered from COVID-19. The CDR3 sequence is CASSQDRGLAGGPGDTQYF. As DNA, the CDR3 is TGTGCCAGCAGCCAAGATCGAGGACTAGCGGGGGGGCCAGGAGATACGCAGTATTTT.